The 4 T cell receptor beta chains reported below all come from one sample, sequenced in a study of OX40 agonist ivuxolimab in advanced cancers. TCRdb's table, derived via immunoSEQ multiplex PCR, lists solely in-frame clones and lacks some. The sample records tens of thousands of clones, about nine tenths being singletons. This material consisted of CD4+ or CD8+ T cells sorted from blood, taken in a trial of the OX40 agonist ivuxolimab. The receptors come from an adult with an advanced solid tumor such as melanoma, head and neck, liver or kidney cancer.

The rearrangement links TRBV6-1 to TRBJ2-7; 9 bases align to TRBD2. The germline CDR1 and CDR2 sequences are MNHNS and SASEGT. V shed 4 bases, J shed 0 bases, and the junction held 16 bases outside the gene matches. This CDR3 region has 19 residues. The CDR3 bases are TGTGCCAGCAGTGCCAAAGGGGGGGGGCTAGCGGGGAGCTCCTACGAGCAGTACTTC. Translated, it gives CASSAKGGGLAGSSYEQYF.

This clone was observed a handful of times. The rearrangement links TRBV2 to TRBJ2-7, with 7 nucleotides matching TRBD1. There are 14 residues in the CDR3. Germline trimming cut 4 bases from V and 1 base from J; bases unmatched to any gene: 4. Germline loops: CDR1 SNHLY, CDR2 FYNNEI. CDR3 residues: CASSGDSPSYEQYF. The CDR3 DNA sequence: TGTGCCAGCAGTGGGGACAGCCCTTCCTACGAGCAGTACTTC.

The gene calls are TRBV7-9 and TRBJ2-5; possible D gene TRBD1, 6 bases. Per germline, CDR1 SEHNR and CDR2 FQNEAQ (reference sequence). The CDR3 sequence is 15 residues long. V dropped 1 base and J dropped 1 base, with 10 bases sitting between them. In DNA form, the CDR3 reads TGTGCCAGCAGCTTAGGGTCAGGGGCCCAAGAGACCCAGTACTTC. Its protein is CASSLGSGAQETQYF.

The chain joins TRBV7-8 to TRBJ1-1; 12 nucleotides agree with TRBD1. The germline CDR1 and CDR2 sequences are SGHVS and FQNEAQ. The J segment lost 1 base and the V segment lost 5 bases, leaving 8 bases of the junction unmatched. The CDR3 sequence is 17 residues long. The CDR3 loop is CASSRPGQGAQNTEAFF. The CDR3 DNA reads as TGTGCCAGCAGCCGGCCGGGACAGGGGGCTCAGAACACTGAAGCTTTCTTT. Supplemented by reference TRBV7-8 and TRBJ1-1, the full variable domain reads GAGVSQSPRYKVAKRGQDVALRCDPISGHVSLFWYQQALGQGPEFLTYFQNEAQLDKSGLPSDRFFAERPEGSVSTLKIQRTQQEDSAVYLCASSRPGQGAQNTEAFFGQGTRLTVV.